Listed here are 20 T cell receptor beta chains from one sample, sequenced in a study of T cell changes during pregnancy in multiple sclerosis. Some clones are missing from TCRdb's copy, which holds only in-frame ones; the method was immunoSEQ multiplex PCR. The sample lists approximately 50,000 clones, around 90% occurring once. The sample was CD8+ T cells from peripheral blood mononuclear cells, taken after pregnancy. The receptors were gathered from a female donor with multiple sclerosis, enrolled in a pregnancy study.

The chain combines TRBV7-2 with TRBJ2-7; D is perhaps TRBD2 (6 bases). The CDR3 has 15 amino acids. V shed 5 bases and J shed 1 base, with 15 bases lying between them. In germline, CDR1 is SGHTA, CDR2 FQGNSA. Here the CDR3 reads CASSLWSSGSYEQYF. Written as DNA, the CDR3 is TGTGCCAGCAGCCTCTGGAGTAGCGGATCCTACGAGCAGTACTTC.

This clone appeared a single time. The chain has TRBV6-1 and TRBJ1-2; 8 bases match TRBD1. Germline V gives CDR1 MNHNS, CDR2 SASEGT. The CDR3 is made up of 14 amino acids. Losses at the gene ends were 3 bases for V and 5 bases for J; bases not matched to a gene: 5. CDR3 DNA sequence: TGTGCCAGCAGTGACCCCGGGACAGGATATGGCTACACCTTC. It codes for CASSDPGTGYGYTF.

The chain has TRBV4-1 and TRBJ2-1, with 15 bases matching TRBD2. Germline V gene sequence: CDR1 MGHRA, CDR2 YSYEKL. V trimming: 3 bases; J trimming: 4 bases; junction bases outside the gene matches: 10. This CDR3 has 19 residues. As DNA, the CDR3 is TGCGCCAGCAGCCACGAACCTCCGGGACTAGCGGGGGGATACAATGAGCAGTTCTTC. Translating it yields CASSHEPPGLAGGYNEQFF.

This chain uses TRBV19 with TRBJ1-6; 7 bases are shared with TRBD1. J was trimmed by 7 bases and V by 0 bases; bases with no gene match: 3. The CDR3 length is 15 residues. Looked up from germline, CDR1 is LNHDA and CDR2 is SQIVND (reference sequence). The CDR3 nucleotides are TGTGCCAGTAGTATAGATGAAGGGGGCAATTCACCCCTCCACTTT. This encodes CASSIDEGGNSPLHF. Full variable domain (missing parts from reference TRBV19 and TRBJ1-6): DGGITQSPKYLFRKEGQNVTLSCEQNLNHDAMYWYRQDPGQGLRLIYYSQIVNDFQKGDIAEGYSVSREKKESFPLTVTSAQKNPTAFYLCASSIDEGGNSPLHFGNGTRLTVT.

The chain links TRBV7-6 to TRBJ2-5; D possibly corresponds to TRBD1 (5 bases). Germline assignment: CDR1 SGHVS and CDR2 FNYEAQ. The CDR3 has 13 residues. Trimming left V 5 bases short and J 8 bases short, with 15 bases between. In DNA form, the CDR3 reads TGTGCCAGCAGCCCAAATCAAGGGGCTACCCAGTACTTC. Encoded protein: CASSPNQGATQYF.

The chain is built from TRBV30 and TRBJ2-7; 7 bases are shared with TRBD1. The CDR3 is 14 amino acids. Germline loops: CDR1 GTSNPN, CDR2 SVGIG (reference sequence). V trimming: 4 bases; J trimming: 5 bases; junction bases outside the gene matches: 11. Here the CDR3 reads CAWIGSGGHHEQYF. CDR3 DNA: TGTGCCTGGATTGGTTCAGGGGGTCACCACGAGCAGTACTTC.

CDR3 bases: TGTGCCAGTACCTCGGACAGGGGCATTCTCATGAACACTGAAGCTTTCTTT. It codes for CASTSDRGILMNTEAFF. The chain has TRBV19 and TRBJ1-1; TRBD1 matches at 9 bases. The CDR3 consists of 17 residues. The junction had 12 bases not matched to a gene; V was cut back by 7 bases and J by 0 bases. CDR1 and CDR2 from the germline V gene are LNHDA and SQIVND (reference sequence).

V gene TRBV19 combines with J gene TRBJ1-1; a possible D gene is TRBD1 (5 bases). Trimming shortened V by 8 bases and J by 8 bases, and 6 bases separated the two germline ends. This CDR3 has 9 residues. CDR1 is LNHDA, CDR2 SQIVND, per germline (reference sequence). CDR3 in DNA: TGTGCCAGTTGGACAGAAGCTTTCTTT. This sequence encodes CASWTEAFF.

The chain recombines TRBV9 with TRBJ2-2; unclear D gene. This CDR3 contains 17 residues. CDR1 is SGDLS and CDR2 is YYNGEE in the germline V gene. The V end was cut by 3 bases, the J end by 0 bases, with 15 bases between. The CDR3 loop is CASSAPTRVPNTGELFF. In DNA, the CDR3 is TGTGCCAGCAGCGCTCCGACCCGGGTCCCGAACACCGGGGAGCTGTTTTTT.

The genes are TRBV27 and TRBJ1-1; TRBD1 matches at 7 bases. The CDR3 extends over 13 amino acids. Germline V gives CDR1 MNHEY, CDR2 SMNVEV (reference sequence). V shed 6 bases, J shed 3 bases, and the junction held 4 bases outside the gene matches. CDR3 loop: CASRPGTDTEAFF. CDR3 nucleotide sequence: TGTGCCAGCAGGCCCGGGACAGACACTGAAGCTTTCTTT.

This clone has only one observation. The CDR3 DNA follows: TGTGCCAGCAGTCCTCTGGCGGGTGAGCAGTTCTTC. Its translation: CASSPLAGEQFF. This chain connects TRBV7-6 to TRBJ2-1, with D maybe TRBD2 (5 bases). This CDR3 region has 12 residues. Germline CDR1 SGHVS, CDR2 FNYEAQ. Trimming shortened V by 6 bases and J by 9 bases, and 12 bases separated the two germline ends.

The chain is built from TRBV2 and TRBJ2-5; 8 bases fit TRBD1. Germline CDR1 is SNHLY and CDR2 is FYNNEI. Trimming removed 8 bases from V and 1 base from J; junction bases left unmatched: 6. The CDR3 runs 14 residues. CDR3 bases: TGTGCCAGCCGCGACAGGGGAATCCAAGAGACCCAGTACTTC. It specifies CASRDRGIQETQYF.

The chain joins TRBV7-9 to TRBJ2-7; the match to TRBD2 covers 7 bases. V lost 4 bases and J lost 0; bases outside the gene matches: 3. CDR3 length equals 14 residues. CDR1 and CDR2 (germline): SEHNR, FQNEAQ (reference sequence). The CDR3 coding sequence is TGTGCCAGCAGCTCAGCGGGGAGCTCCTACGAGCAGTACTTC. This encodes CASSSAGSSYEQYF.

In DNA, the CDR3 is TGTGCCAGCCTCACCCCAGGGCGGGGTACGCAGTATTTT. Its translation is CASLTPGRGTQYF. The chain employs TRBV27 and TRBJ2-3; perhaps TRBD2 as D (6 bases). Trimming took 8 bases from V and 8 from J, leaving 17 bases between them. CDR1 and CDR2 (germline): MNHEY, SMNVEV (reference sequence). The CDR3 runs 13 residues.

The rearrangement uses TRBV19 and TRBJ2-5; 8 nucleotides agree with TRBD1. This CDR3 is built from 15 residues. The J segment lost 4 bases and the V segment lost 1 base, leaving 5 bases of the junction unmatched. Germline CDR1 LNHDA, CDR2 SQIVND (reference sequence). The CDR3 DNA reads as TGTGCCAGTAGTATAGCCCTCGACAGGGGAGAGACCCAGTACTTC. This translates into CASSIALDRGETQYF.

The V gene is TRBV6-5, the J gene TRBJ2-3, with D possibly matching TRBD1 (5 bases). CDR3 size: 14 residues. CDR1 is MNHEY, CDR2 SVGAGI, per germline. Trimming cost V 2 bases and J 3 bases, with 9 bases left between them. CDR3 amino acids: CASSYGASTDTQYF. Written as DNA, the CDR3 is TGTGCCAGCAGTTACGGGGCCAGTACAGATACGCAGTATTTT.

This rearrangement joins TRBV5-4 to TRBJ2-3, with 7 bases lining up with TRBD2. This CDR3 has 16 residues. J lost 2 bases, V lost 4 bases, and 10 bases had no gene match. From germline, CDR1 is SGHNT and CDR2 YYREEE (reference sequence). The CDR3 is CASSVGGGEITDTQYF. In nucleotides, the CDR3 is TGTGCCAGCAGCGTTGGGGGGGGAGAAATCACAGATACGCAGTATTTT.

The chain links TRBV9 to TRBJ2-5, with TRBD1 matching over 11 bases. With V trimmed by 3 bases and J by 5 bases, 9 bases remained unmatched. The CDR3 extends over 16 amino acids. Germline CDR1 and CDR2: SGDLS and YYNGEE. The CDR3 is CASSEGTGGGRETQYF. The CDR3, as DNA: TGTGCCAGCAGCGAGGGGACAGGGGGGGGAAGGGAGACCCAGTACTTC.

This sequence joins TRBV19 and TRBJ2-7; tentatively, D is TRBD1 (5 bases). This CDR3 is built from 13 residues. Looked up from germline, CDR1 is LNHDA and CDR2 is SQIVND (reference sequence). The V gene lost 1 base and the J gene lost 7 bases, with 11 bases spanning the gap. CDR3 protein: CASSIAEGVEQYF. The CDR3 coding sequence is TGTGCCAGTAGTATAGCGGAAGGGGTTGAGCAGTACTTC.

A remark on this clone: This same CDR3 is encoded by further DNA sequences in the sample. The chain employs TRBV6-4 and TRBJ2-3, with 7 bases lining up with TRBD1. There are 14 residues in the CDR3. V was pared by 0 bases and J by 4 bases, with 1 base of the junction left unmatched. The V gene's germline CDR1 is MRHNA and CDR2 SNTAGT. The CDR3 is CASSDSQGADTQYF. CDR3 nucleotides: TGTGCCAGCAGTGACTCCCAGGGGGCAGATACGCAGTATTTT.